The rows below give T cell receptor beta chains drawn from one sample of a study of T cells in Graves' hyperthyroidism and ophthalmopathy. TCRdb used MiXCR to reprocess the multiplex PCR reads, holding one entry per CDR3 protein. The profile covers hundreds of thousands of distinct CDR3 sequences, with about 14% appearing a single time and 10% to 13% taken by the ten largest. Input material: blood. These receptors were obtained from a woman aged 18-30 years with Graves' hyperthyroidism. The conserved cysteine and the conserved F or W are not part of the CDR3 here.

v_gene: TRBV12-3/TRBV12-4
j_gene: TRBJ1-1
CDR3aa: ASSLGRNTEAF

v_gene: TRBV5-1
j_gene: TRBJ1-2
CDR3aa: ASSPPTGTYGYT

v_gene: TRBV30
j_gene: TRBJ1-4
CDR3aa: AWSLGQGEYEKLF

v_gene: TRBV9
j_gene: TRBJ1-1
CDR3aa: ASSARESSAQDLMNTEAF

v_gene: TRBV7-9
j_gene: TRBJ2-1
CDR3aa: ASSLSYGLNEQF

v_gene: TRBV7-2
j_gene: TRBJ2-4
CDR3aa: ASSPWTAAKNIQY

v_gene: TRBV5-4
j_gene: TRBJ2-1
CDR3aa: ASSPRDRGNYNEQF

v_gene: TRBV6-6
j_gene: TRBJ2-7
CDR3aa: ASSYSKDGGSYEQY

v_gene: TRBV20-1
j_gene: TRBJ1-5
CDR3aa: SAALHSNQPQH

v_gene: TRBV20-1
j_gene: TRBJ2-3
CDR3aa: SAESSSATDTQY

v_gene: TRBV5-1
j_gene: TRBJ2-1
CDR3aa: ASSAREGPNEQF

v_gene: TRBV12-3/TRBV12-4
j_gene: TRBJ2-5
CDR3aa: ASSFRSGIETQY

v_gene: TRBV11-1
j_gene: TRBJ2-2
CDR3aa: ASSLSGTGTGELF

v_gene: TRBV27
j_gene: TRBJ2-1
CDR3aa: ASRWLAGPGNEQF

v_gene: TRBV12-3/TRBV12-4
j_gene: TRBJ1-2
CDR3aa: ASSPDRARAYGYT

v_gene: TRBV7-8
j_gene: TRBJ2-7
CDR3aa: ASSFWAPVGEQY

v_gene: TRBV28
j_gene: TRBJ1-6
CDR3aa: ASTLTGTVNSPLH

v_gene: TRBV6-5
j_gene: TRBJ2-1
CDR3aa: ASSYSLAGVRNEQS

v_gene: TRBV6-1
j_gene: TRBJ2-5
CDR3aa: ASSGRGNLLETQY

v_gene: TRBV6-1
j_gene: TRBJ2-1
CDR3aa: ASRKLNHEQF

v_gene: TRBV30
j_gene: TRBJ1-2
CDR3aa: AWSVRAGNYGYT

v_gene: TRBV2
j_gene: TRBJ1-2
CDR3aa: ASRGQGGYT

v_gene: TRBV4-3
j_gene: TRBJ2-1
CDR3aa: ASSPTSGTSNEQF

v_gene: TRBV24-1
j_gene: TRBJ2-3
CDR3aa: ATSEAGSDTQY

v_gene: TRBV19
j_gene: TRBJ2-5
CDR3aa: ASRGAPSQETQY

v_gene: TRBV7-9
j_gene: TRBJ2-3
CDR3aa: ASSLAGGSYTDTQY

v_gene: TRBV12-5
j_gene: TRBJ1-2
CDR3aa: ASGTTGDDYGYT

v_gene: TRBV2
j_gene: TRBJ2-1
CDR3aa: ASNKLGQGSGGEQF

v_gene: TRBV11-2
j_gene: TRBJ1-6
CDR3aa: ASSLAVYNSPLH

v_gene: TRBV20-1
j_gene: TRBJ2-1
CDR3aa: SARDPRGSYNEQF

v_gene: TRBV14
j_gene: TRBJ2-2
CDR3aa: ASSQDRGQGNTGELF

v_gene: TRBV18
j_gene: TRBJ1-5
CDR3aa: ASSPPGTGGTQPQH

v_gene: TRBV6-5
j_gene: TRBJ1-5
CDR3aa: ASSYREGQPQH

v_gene: TRBV20-1
j_gene: TRBJ2-3
CDR3aa: SAGPTDTQY

v_gene: TRBV13
j_gene: TRBJ1-2
CDR3aa: ASNFGGAYGYT

v_gene: TRBV19
j_gene: TRBJ2-5
CDR3aa: ASRDPGLQETQY

v_gene: TRBV11-2
j_gene: TRBJ2-4
CDR3aa: ASTLDGKNIQY

v_gene: TRBV11-2
j_gene: TRBJ2-4
CDR3aa: ASSLEAGSNIQY

v_gene: TRBV7-9
j_gene: TRBJ2-1
CDR3aa: ASSTRAGGYNEQF

v_gene: TRBV9
j_gene: TRBJ2-1
CDR3aa: ASSVGGGEHEQF

v_gene: TRBV20-1
j_gene: TRBJ2-5
CDR3aa: SARDPRGGETQY

v_gene: TRBV27
j_gene: TRBJ2-7
CDR3aa: ASSKMGSYEQY

v_gene: TRBV28
j_gene: TRBJ2-7
CDR3aa: ASSPTGGMWEQY